This entry lists 2 T cell receptor beta chains sequenced from one sample in a study of blood T cell repertoires in COVID-19. Here immunoSEQ multiplex PCR was the method, and the copy in TCRdb shows in-frame clones only, minus some. This table has hundreds of thousands of clones, 85% to 90% appearing once. Sequenced input: PBMCs or T cells enriched from blood (not recorded which). The receptors come from a young man who had recovered from COVID-19.

The chain carries TRBV5-4 and TRBJ1-2; weak D call: TRBD1 (5 bases). CDR3 length equals 12 residues. The V gene lost 3 bases and the J gene lost 8 bases, with 11 bases spanning the gap. Germline V gene data show CDR1 as SGHNT and CDR2 as YYREEE (reference sequence). The CDR3 nucleotides are TGTGCCAGCAGCTCCAGGGTAGAGGGCTACACCTTC. This gives the protein CASSSRVEGYTF.

J is TRBJ2-7 and V is TRBV11-3, with D maybe TRBD1 (5 bases). Germline V gene lookup returns CDR1 SGHNT and CDR2 YENEEA. The ends were cut back, 5 bases at V and 1 base at J, with 12 bases in the middle. This CDR3 region has 14 residues. The CDR3 bases are TGTGCCAGCAGCCAGGGCAGCTTATCCTACGAGCAGTACTTC. Translated, it gives CASSQGSLSYEQYF. Filled out from reference TRBV11-3 and TRBJ2-7, the complete variable domain reads EAGVVQSPRYKIIEKKQPVAFWCNPISGHNTLYWYLQNLGQGPELLIRYENEEAVDDSQLPKDRFSAERLKGVDSTLKIQPAELGDSAVYLCASSQGSLSYEQYFGPGTRLTVT.